This TCR beta chain was captured by sequencing in a study of cytotoxic CD8 clonotypes in ibrutinib-treated CLL. Study-wide background: Response samples were drawn at a median of around 11 months of treatment, range 6 to 36.

Investigators sought sequencing depths of between 1 in 200,000 and 1 in 1 million T cells. This table comes from immunoSEQ multiplex PCR, and its TCRdb copy is limited to in-frame clones, with some not included. The sample has about 160,000 clones; over 65% are singletons. CDR3 length equals 13 residues. Per the germline V gene, CDR1 is MDHEN and CDR2 is SYDVKM. With 7 bases removed from V and 4 bases from J, the gap between germline ends came to 14 bases. Source: PBMCs, taken after 12 months of ibrutinib treatment. This TCR was sampled from a human donor with chronic lymphocytic leukemia. The gene calls are TRBV28 and TRBJ2-7, with TRBD1 as a possible D gene (5 bases). CDR3 nucleotide sequence: TGTGCCAGCACAGACAGCCCCTCTTACGAGCAGTACTTC. Translated: CASTDSPSYEQYF.